This entry concerns a single T cell receptor beta chain. Its antigen is unidentified. The data were taken from a study of cytomegalovirus exposure and HLA in healthy donors. Whole-study findings and limits: It was 150 to 200 TCR beta chains that were listed as cytomegalovirus-associated.

The data were produced by immunoSEQ multiplex PCR, yet TCRdb's version contains in-frame clones alone and is incomplete. The sample yields under 140,000 clones, approximately 87% seen once. The specimen was PBMCs. The receptor's source is a woman in her 30s in good health and CMV-seropositive.

Written as DNA, the CDR3 is TGCGCCAGCAGCCATCCTGGGGCAGGAACTAATGAAAAACTGTTTTTT. Translated: CASSHPGAGTNEKLFF. The J gene is TRBJ1-4, the V gene TRBV4-1, with D tentatively TRBD1 (5 bases). Germline V lookup: CDR1 MGHRA, CDR2 YSYEKL. Trimming pared 3 bases from V and 1 base from J, leaving 12 bases between. The CDR3 is made up of 16 amino acids.